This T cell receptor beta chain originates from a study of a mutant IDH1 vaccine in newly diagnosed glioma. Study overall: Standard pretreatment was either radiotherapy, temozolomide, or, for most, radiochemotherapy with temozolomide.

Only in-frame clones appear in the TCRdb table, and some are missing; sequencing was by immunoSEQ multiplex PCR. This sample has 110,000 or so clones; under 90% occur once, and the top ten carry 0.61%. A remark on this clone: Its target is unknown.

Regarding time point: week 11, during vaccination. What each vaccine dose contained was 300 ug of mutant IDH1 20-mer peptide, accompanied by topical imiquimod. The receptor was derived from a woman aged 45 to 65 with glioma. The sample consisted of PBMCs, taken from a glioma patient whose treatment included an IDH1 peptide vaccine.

Written as DNA, the CDR3 is TGTGCCAGCAGTGGTGGGCAGCCCCGCGAAAAACTGTTTTTT. Protein product: CASSGGQPREKLFF. This chain uses TRBV2 with TRBJ1-4; D uncertain. Deletions cut 4 bases from V and 8 bases from J, with 14 bases between. This CDR3 has 14 residues. The germline V gene has CDR1 SNHLY and CDR2 FYNNEI.